This TCR beta chain emerged from a study of blood T cell repertoires in COVID-19. Profiling relied on immunoSEQ multiplex PCR, and the TCRdb table lists in-frame clones only, not all of them. Of some 93,000 clones listed, 75% to 90% are singletons. Germline CDR1 and CDR2: LNHDA and SQIVND (reference sequence). CDR3 length: 15 amino acids. With V trimmed by 4 bases and J by 4 bases, 3 bases remained unmatched. The receptor's source is a woman older than 75 with acute or convalescent COVID-19. Sequenced sample: peripheral blood. V and J are TRBV19 and TRBJ2-3, with 12 bases fitting TRBD2. This CDR3 reads CASSRTSGGPDTQYF. The CDR3 bases are TGTGCCAGTAGTAGAACTAGCGGGGGGCCAGATACGCAGTATTTT.